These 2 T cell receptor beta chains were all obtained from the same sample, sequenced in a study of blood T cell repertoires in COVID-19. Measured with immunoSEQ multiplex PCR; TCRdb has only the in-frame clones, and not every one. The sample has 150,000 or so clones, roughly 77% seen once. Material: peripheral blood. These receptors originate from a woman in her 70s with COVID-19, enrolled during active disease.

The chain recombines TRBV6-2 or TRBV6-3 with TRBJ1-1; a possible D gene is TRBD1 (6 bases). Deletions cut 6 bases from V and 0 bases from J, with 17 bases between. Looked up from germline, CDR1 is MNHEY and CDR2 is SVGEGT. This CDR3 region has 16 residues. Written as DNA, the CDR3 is TGTGCCAGCAGCCCTATCTTGGGGGCTGTGAACACTGAAGCTTTCTTT. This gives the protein CASSPILGAVNTEAFF.

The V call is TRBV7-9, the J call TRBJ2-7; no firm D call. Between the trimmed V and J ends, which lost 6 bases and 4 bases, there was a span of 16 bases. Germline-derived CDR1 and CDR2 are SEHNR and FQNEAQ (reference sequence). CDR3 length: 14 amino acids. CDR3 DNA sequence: TGTGCCAGCAGTCTATCAGGTTACCATTACGAGCAGTACTTC. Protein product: CASSLSGYHYEQYF.